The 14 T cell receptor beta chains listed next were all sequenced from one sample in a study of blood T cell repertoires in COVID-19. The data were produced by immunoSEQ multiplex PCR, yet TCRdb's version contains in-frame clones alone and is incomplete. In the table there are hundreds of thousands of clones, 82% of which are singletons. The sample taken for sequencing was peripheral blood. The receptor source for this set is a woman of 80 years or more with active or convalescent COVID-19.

CDR3 in amino acids: CASSPGVGTGATGELFF. The CDR3, as DNA: TGTGCCAGCTCACCAGGAGTGGGGACAGGGGCCACCGGGGAGCTGTTTTTT. V gene TRBV18 combines with J gene TRBJ2-2, with TRBD1 matching 10 bases. The germline gives CDR1 KGHSH, CDR2 LQKENI. The CDR3 is 17 amino acids. V lost 2 bases and J lost 4; bases outside the gene matches: 7.

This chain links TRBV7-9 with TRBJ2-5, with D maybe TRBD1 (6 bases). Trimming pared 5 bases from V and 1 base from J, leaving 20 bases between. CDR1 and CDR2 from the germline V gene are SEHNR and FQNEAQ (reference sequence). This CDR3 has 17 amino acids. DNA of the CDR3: TGTGCCAGCAGCCCCAGATTTCAGGCAGGGGTCCAAGAGACCCAGTACTTC. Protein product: CASSPRFQAGVQETQYF. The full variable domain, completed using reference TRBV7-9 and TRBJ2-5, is DTGVSQNPRHKITKRGQNVTFRCDPISEHNRLYWYRQTLGQGPEFLTYFQNEAQLEKSRLLSDRFSAERPKGSFSTLEIQRTEQGDSAMYLCASSPRFQAGVQETQYFGPGTRLLVL.

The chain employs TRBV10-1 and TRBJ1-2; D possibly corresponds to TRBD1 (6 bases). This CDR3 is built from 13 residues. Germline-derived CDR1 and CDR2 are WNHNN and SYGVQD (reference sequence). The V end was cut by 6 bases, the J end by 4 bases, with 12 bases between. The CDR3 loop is CASSAGESYGYTF. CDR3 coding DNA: TGCGCCAGCAGCGCAGGGGAAAGCTATGGCTACACCTTC.

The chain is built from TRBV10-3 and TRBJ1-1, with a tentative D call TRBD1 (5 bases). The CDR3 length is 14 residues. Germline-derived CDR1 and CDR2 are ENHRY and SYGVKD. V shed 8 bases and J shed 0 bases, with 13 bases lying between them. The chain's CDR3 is CAIGGNTMNTEAFF. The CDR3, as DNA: TGTGCCATCGGGGGGAATACAATGAACACTGAAGCTTTCTTT.

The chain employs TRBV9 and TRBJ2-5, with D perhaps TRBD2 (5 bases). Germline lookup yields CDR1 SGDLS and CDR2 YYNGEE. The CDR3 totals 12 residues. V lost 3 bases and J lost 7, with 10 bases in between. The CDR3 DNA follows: TGTGCCAGCAGCGACCCGGCGGGGACCCAGTACTTC. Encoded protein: CASSDPAGTQYF.

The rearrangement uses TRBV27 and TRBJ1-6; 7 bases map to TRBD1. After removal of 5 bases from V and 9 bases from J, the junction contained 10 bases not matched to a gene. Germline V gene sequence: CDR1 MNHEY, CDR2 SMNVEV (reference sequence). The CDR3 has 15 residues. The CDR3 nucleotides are TGTGCCAGCAGTGTAACAGGGGCCCTGTTTTCACCCCTCCACTTT. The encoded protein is CASSVTGALFSPLHF.

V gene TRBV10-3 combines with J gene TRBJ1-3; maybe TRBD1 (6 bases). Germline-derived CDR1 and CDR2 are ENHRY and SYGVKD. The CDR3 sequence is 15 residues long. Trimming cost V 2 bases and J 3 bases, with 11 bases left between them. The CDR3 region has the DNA TGTGCCATCAGTGAGGGGGGGGCGTATGGAAACACCATATATTTT. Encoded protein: CAISEGGAYGNTIYF.

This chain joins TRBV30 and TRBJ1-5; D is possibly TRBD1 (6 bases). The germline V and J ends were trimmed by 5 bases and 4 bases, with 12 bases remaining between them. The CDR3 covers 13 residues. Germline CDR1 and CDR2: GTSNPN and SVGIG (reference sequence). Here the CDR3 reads CAWATGSNQPQHF. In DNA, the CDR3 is TGTGCCTGGGCGACAGGTTCTAATCAGCCCCAGCATTTT.

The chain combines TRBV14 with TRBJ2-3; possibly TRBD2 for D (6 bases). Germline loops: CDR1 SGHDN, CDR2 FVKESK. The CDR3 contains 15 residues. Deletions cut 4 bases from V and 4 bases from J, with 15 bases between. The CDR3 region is CASSPLTGDADTQYF. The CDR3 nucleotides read TGTGCCAGCAGCCCGCTCACGGGAGATGCAGATACGCAGTATTTT. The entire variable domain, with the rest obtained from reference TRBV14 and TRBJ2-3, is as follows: EAGVTQFPSHSVIEKGQTVTLRCDPISGHDNLYWYRRVMGKEIKFLLHFVKESKQDESGMPNNRFLAERTGGTYSTLKVQPAELEDSGVYFCASSPLTGDADTQYFGPGTRLTVL.

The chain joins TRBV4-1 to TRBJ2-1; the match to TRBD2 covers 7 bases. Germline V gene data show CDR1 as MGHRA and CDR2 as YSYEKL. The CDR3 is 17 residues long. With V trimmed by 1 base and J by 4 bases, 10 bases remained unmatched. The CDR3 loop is CASSQGSPLAVYNEQFF. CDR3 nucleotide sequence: TGCGCCAGCAGCCAAGGGTCACCCCTAGCGGTATACAATGAGCAGTTCTTC.

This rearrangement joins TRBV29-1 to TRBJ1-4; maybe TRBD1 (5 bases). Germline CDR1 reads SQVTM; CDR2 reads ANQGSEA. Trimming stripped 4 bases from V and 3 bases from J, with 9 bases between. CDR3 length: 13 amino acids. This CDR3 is CSVAGLANEKLFF. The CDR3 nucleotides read TGCAGCGTTGCGGGACTTGCTAATGAAAAACTGTTTTTT.

CDR3 in DNA: TGTGCCAGCAGCTCGTCGGGACAGTCGCGTGGCTACACCTTC. Translated: CASSSSGQSRGYTF. The rearrangement uses TRBV7-2 and TRBJ1-2; TRBD1 aligns across 7 bases. The CDR3 has 14 amino acids. CDR1 is SGHTA, CDR2 FQGNSA, per germline. V dropped 4 bases and J dropped 7; count of bases not matched to a gene: 9.

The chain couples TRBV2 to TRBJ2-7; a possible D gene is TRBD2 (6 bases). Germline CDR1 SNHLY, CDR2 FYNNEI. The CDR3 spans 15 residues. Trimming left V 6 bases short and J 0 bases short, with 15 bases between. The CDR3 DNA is TGTGCCAGCAGCAACCGCCGGGACTTCTCCTACGAGCAGTACTTC. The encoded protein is CASSNRRDFSYEQYF.

CDR3 residues: CASSQDQVGSSGNTIYF. In DNA form, the CDR3 reads TGCGCCAGCAGCCAAGATCAGGTCGGGAGCTCTGGAAACACCATATATTTT. V usage is TRBV4-1 and J usage is TRBJ1-3, with D unclear. The ends were cut back, 0 bases at V and 0 bases at J, with 12 bases in the middle. This CDR3 region has 17 residues. From germline, CDR1 is MGHRA and CDR2 YSYEKL.